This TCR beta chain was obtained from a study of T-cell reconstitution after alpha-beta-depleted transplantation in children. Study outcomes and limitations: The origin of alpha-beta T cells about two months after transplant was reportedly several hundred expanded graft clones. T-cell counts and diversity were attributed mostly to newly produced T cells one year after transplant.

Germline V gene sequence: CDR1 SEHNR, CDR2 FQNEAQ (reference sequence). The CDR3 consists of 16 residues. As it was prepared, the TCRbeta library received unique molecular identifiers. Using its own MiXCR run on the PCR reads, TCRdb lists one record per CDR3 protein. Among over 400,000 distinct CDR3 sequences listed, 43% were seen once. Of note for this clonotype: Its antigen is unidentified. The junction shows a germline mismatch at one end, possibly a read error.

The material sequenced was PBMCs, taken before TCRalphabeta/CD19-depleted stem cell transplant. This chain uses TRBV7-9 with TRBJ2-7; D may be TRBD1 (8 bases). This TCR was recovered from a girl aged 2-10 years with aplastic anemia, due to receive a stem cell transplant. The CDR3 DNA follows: TGTGCCAGCAGCCCCCAGAACAGGGGGGGATCCCACGAACAGTACTTC. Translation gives CASSPQNRGGSHEQYF.